The clone carrying this TCR beta chain was picked up one time. These data come from a study of blood T cell repertoires in COVID-19. As for the study in general: Sample material is recorded as cDNA or gDNA derived from T cells, B-cell-depleted T cells, or PBMCs.

The CDR3 contains 14 residues. With 3 bases removed from V and 4 bases from J, the gap between germline ends came to 11 bases. CDR1 is SNHLY, CDR2 FYNNEI, per germline. Profiling relied on immunoSEQ multiplex PCR, and the TCRdb table lists in-frame clones only, not all of them. The table lists roughly 400,000 clones, about nine tenths of them singletons. Sequenced sample: PBMCs or T cells enriched from blood (not recorded which). The V gene is TRBV2, the J gene TRBJ2-3, with a tentative D call TRBD1 (5 bases). This TCR was recovered from a woman in her twenties or thirties who had recovered from COVID-19. The CDR3 sequence is CASSESRVADTQYF. The CDR3 coding sequence is TGTGCCAGCAGTGAGAGCAGGGTGGCAGATACGCAGTATTTT.